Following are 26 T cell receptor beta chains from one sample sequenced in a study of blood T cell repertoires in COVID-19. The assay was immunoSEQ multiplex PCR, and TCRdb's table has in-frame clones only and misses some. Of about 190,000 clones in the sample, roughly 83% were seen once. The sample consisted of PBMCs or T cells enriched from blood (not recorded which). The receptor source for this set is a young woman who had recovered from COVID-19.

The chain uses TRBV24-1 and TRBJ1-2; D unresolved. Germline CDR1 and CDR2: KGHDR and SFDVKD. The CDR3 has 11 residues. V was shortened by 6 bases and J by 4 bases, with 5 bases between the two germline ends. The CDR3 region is CATSSGYGYTF. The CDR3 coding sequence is TGTGCCACCAGTTCAGGCTATGGCTACACCTTC.

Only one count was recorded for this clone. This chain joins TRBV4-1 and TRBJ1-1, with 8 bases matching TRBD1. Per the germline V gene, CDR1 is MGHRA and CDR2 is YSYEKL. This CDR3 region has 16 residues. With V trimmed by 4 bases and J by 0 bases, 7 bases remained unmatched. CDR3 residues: CASSPRDRTMNTEAFF. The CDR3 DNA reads TGCGCCAGCAGCCCCCGGGACAGGACCATGAACACTGAAGCTTTCTTT.

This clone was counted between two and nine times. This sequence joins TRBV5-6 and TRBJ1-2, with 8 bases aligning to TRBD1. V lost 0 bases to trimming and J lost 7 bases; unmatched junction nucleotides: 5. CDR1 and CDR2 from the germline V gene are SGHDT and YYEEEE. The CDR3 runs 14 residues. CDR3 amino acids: CASSLGTGRGGYTF. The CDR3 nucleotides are TGTGCCAGCAGCTTGGGGACAGGGCGAGGTGGCTACACCTTC. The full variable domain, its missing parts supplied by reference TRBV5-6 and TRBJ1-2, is DAGVTQSPTHLIKTRGQQVTLRCSPKSGHDTVSWYQQALGQGPQFIFQYYEEEERQRGNFPDRFSGHQFPNYSSELNVNALLLGDSALYLCASSLGTGRGGYTFGSGTRLTVV.

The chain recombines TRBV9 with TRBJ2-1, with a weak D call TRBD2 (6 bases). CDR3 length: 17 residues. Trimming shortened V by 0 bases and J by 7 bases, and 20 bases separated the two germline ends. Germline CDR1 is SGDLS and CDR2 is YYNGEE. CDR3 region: CASSVAGVRGSSNEQFF. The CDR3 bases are TGTGCCAGCAGCGTAGCCGGGGTGCGGGGTTCGTCGAATGAGCAGTTCTTC.

The CDR3 DNA is TGTGCCAGCAGCCCTCACGGGACAGGGTCGAGTGGATATGGCTACACCTTC. It codes for CASSPHGTGSSGYGYTF. V is TRBV27 and J is TRBJ1-2; 9 nucleotides agree with TRBD1. Unmatched junction bases numbered 16, after V lost 6 bases and J lost 5 bases. Germline V gene lookup returns CDR1 MNHEY and CDR2 SMNVEV (reference sequence). The length of the CDR3 is 17 residues.

For the CDR3, the DNA is TGTGCCAGCAGCCCGCCTAGCGGGGGATACAATGAGCAGTTCTTC. This translates into CASSPPSGGYNEQFF. The chain uses TRBV5-4 and TRBJ2-1; TRBD2 aligns across 10 bases. Germline CDR1 and CDR2: SGHNT and YYREEE (reference sequence). J was trimmed by 4 bases and V by 4 bases; bases with no gene match: 5. CDR3 length equals 15 residues.

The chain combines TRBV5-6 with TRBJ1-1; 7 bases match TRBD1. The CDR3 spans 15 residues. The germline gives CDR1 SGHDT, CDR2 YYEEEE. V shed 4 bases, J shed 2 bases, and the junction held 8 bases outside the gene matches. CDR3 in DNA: TGTGCCAGCAGCCTACGGGACAGACAAAACACTGAAGCTTTCTTT. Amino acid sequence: CASSLRDRQNTEAFF.

Here the CDR3 DNA reads TGTGCCAGCAGCTTGACCGGGTTTTACACAGATACGCAGTATTTT. It encodes CASSLTGFYTDTQYF. The chain recombines TRBV7-2 with TRBJ2-3; no clear D. Germline values: CDR1 SGHTA, CDR2 FQGNSA. The CDR3 covers 15 residues. Trimming left V 3 bases short and J 2 bases short, with 12 bases between. Complete variable domain (other parts from reference TRBV7-2 and TRBJ2-3): GAGVSQSPSNKVTEKGKDVELRCDPISGHTALYWYRQSLGQGLEFLIYFQGNSAPDKSGLPSDRFSAERTGGSVSTLTIQRTQQEDSAVYLCASSLTGFYTDTQYFGPGTRLTVL.

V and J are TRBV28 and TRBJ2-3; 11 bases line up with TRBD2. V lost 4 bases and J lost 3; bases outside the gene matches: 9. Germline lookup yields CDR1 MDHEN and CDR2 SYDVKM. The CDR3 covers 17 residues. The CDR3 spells CASSSLPSGRKTDTQYF. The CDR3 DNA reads TGTGCCAGCAGTTCACTCCCTAGCGGGAGGAAAACAGATACGCAGTATTTT.

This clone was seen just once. The CDR3 protein is CASSQNLGELFF. CDR3 DNA sequence: TGCGCCAGCAGCCAGAACCTCGGGGAGCTGTTTTTT. The chain links TRBV5-1 to TRBJ2-2; no clear D. The germline gives CDR1 SGHRS, CDR2 YFSETQ. The V gene lost 4 bases and the J gene lost 7 bases, with 8 bases spanning the gap. CDR3 length: 12 residues.

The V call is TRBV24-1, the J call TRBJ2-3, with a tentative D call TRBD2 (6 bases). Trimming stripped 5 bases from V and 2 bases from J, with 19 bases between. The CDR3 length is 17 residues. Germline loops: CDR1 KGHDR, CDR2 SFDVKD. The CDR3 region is CATSALGVGLNTDTQYF. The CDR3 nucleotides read TGTGCCACCAGTGCCCTGGGAGTCGGACTAAACACAGATACGCAGTATTTT.

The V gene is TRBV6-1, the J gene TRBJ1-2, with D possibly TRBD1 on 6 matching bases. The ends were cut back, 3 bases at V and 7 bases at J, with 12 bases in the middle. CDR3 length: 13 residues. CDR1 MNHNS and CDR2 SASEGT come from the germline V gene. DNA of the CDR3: TGTGCCAGCAGTGACGCATCCAGGGGTGGCTACACCTTC. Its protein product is CASSDASRGGYTF.

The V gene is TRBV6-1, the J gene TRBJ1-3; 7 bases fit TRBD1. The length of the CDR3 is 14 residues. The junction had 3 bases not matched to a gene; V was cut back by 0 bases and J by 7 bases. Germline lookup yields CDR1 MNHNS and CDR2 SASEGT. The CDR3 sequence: CASSEAYRGNTIYF. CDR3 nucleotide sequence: TGTGCCAGCAGTGAAGCTTACAGGGGCAACACCATATATTTT.

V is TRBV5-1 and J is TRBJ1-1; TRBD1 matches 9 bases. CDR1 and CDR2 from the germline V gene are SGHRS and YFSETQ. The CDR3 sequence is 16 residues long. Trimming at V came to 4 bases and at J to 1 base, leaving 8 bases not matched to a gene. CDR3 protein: CASSGSQGAKNTEAFF. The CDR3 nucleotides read TGCGCCAGCAGCGGATCACAGGGGGCTAAGAACACTGAAGCTTTCTTT.

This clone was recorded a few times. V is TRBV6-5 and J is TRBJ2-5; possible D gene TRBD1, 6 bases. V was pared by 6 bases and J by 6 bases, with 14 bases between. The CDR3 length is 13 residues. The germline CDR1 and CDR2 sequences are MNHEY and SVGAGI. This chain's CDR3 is CASRQGRGKTQYF. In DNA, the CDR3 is TGTGCCAGCAGACAGGGAAGGGGGAAGACCCAGTACTTC.

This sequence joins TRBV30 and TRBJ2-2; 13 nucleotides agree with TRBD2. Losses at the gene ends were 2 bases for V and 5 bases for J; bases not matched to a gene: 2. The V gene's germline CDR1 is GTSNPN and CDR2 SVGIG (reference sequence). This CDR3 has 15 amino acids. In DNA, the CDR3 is TGTGCCTGGAGTTTGACTAGCGGGAGGACCGGGGAGCTGTTTTTT. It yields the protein CAWSLTSGRTGELFF.

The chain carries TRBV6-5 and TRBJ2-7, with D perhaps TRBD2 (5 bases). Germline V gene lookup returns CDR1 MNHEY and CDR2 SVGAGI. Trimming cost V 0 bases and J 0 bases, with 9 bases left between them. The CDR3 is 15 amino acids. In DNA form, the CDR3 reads TGTGCCAGCAGTTACTCTACAGAGGGCTCCTACGAGCAGTACTTC. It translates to CASSYSTEGSYEQYF.

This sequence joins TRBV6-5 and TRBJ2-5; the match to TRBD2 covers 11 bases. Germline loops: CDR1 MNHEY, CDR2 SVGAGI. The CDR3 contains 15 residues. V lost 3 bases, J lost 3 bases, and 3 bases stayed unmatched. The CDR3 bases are TGTGCCAGCAGTTATACGGGACTAGCGGAAGAGACCCAGTACTTC. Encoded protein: CASSYTGLAEETQYF.

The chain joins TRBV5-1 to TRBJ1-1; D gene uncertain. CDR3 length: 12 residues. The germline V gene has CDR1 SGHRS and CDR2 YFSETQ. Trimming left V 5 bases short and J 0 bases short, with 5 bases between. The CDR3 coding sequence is TGCGCCAGCAGGGCCGTGAACACTGAAGCTTTCTTT. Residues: CASRAVNTEAFF.

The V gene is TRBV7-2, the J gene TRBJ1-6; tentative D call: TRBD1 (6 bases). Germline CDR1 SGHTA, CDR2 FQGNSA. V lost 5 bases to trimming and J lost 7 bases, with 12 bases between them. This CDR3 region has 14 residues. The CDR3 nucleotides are TGTGCCAGCAGCCTTACAGGGCTGAATTCACCCCTCCACTTT. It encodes CASSLTGLNSPLHF.

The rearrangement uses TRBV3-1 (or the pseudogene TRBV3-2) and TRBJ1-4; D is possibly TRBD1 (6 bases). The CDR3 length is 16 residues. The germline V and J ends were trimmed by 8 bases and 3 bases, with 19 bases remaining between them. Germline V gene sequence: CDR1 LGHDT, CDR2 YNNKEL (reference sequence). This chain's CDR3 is CASAEVDGQPNEKLFF. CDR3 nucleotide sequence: TGTGCCAGCGCCGAAGTCGACGGACAGCCTAATGAAAAACTGTTTTTT.

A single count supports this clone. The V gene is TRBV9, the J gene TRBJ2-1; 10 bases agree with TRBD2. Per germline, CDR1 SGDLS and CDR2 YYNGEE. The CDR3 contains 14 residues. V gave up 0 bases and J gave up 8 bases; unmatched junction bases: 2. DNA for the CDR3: TGTGCCAGCAGCGTAGGCCTAGCGGGGGATGAGCAGTTCTTC. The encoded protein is CASSVGLAGDEQFF.

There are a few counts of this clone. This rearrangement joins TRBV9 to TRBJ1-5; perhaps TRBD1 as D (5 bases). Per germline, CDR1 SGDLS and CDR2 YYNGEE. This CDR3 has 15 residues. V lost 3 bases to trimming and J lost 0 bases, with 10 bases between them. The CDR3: CASSADGHSNQPQHF. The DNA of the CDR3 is TGTGCCAGCAGCGCGGACGGACATAGCAATCAGCCCCAGCATTTT. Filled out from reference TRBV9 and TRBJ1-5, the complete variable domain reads DSGVTQTPKHLITATGQRVTLRCSPRSGDLSVYWYQQSLDQGLQFLIQYYNGEERAKGNILERFSAQQFPDLHSELNLSSLELGDSALYFCASSADGHSNQPQHFGDGTRLSIL.

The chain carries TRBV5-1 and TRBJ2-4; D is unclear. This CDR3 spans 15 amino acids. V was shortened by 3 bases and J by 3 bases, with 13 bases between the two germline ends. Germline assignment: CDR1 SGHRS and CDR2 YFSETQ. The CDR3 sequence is CASSSDTLSKNIQYF. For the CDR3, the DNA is TGCGCCAGCAGCTCTGACACCTTAAGCAAAAACATTCAGTACTTC. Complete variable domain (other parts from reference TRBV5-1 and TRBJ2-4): KAGVTQTPRYLIKTRGQQVTLSCSPISGHRSVSWYQQTPGQGLQFLFEYFSETQRNKGNFPGRFSGRQFSNSRSEMNVSTLELGDSALYLCASSSDTLSKNIQYFGAGTRLSVL.

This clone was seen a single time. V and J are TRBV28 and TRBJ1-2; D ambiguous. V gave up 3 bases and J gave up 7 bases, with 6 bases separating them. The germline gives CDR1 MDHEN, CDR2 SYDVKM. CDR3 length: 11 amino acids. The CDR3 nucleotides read TGTGCCAGCAGTTTGAGTCGTGGCTACACCTTC. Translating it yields CASSLSRGYTF.

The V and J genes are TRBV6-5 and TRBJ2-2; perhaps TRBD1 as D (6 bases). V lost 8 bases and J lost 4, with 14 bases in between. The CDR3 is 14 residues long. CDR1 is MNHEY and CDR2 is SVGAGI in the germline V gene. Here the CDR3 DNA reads TGTGCCAGCGAGAGGGGACAAACCACCGGGGAGCTGTTTTTT. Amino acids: CASERGQTTGELFF.